These T cell receptor beta chains were read from a single sample in a study of T cells after yellow fever vaccination. TCRdb processed the 5' RACE reads anew with MiXCR; each CDR3 protein has one entry. The sample records about 120,000 distinct CDR3 sequences, more than 7.5% being singletons. Specimen: CD8+ T cells sorted from PBMCs, collected on the day of the yellow fever booster vaccination. The receptors derive from a man aged 18-30 years who received the YFV17D yellow fever vaccine. Each CDR3 is given with its conserved first and last residue. D genes are given only for firm matches. Clone size appears in some rows only: once, few, many, or a class for an expanded clone.

cdr3_aa	cdr3_nt	j_call	clone_size	d_call	v_call
CASSVPGGSYNEQFF	TGTGCCAGTAGCGTACCAGGAGGATCCTACAATGAGCAGTTCTTC	TRBJ2-1	few	NA	TRBV19
CASSPRDRGTDTQYF	TGCGCCAGCAGCCCCCGGGACAGGGGAACAGATACGCAGTATTTT	TRBJ2-3	few	TRBD1	TRBV4-1
CASSSRMRTDTQYF	TGTGCCAGCAGTTCGAGGATGCGCACAGATACGCAGTATTTT	TRBJ2-3	few	NA	TRBV6-2/TRBV6-3
CASSQGGTRSGELFF	TGTGCCAGCAGCCAAGGGGGGACTAGGTCCGGGGAGCTGTTTTTT	TRBJ2-2	NA	TRBD2	TRBV4-2
CASSPGQDPFNEKLFF	TGCGCCAGCAGCCCCGGACAGGACCCCTTTAATGAAAAACTGTTTTTT	TRBJ1-4	NA	TRBD1	TRBV5-1
CASSQDTPQPQHF	TGCGCCAGCAGCCAAGATACCCCTCAGCCCCAGCATTTT	TRBJ1-5	NA	NA	TRBV4-1
CASSRLTGVKDGYTF	TGTGCCAGCTCACGATTGACAGGGGTTAAGGATGGCTACACCTTC	TRBJ1-2	NA	TRBD1	TRBV18
CASSFGRNTEAFF	TGTGCCAGCAGCTTCGGGAGGAACACTGAAGCTTTCTTT	TRBJ1-1	many	NA	TRBV7-6
CASSTDRVSIF	TGTGCCAGCAGTACCGACAGGGTCTCAATCTTC	TRBJ2-1	NA	TRBD1	TRBV12-3/TRBV12-4
CASSWGLAGVSDTQYF	TGTGCCAGCAGCTGGGGACTAGCGGGGGTGTCAGATACGCAGTATTTT	TRBJ2-3	few	TRBD2	TRBV6-5
CASSSPGGGTGAYEQYF	TGTGCCAGCAGTTCTCCGGGTGGGGGGACAGGGGCCTACGAGCAGTACTTC	TRBJ2-7	NA	TRBD1	TRBV6-6
CASLDGRANTGELFF	TGTGCCAGCCTCGACGGGAGAGCGAACACCGGGGAGCTGTTTTTT	TRBJ2-2	few	NA	TRBV18
CASRGSEGYTF	TGTGCCAGCAGAGGATCTGAAGGCTACACCTTC	TRBJ1-2	NA	NA	TRBV12-3/TRBV12-4
CASSFGDFYNSPLHF	TGTGCCAGCAGCTTTGGGGATTTCTATAATTCACCCCTCCACTTT	TRBJ1-6	many	NA	TRBV7-8
CSVTHRGDTGELFF	TGCAGCGTCACCCACAGGGGTGACACCGGGGAGCTGTTTTTT	TRBJ2-2	few	TRBD1	TRBV29-1
CASSQDSTASYSNQPQHF	TGCGCCAGCAGCCAAGATTCAACAGCAAGTTATAGCAATCAGCCCCAGCATTTT	TRBJ1-5	NA	NA	TRBV4-1
CASSYPDEGLGTQYF	TGTGCCAGCAGTTACCCCGACGAGGGCCTCGGGACCCAGTACTTC	TRBJ2-5	NA	NA	TRBV6-2/TRBV6-3
CASSYTAGGYNEQFF	TGTGCCAGCAGTTACACAGCGGGGGGGTACAATGAGCAGTTCTTC	TRBJ2-1	NA	TRBD2	TRBV6-2/TRBV6-3
CASSYSWGPAVHTQYF	TGTGCCAGCAGTTACTCGTGGGGGCCCGCCGTTCATACGCAGTATTTT	TRBJ2-3	NA	NA	TRBV6-2/TRBV6-3
CASSDMGVRGGETQYF	TGCGCCAGCAGCGATATGGGGGTTCGGGGGGGGGAGACCCAGTACTTC	TRBJ2-5	NA	TRBD2	TRBV4-1
CASTPGQGSGNTIYF	TGTGCCAGCACCCCGGGACAGGGGTCTGGAAACACCATATATTTT	TRBJ1-3	few	TRBD1	TRBV7-8
CASSFGIQLLEKLFF	TGTGCCAGCAGTTTCGGTATTCAGCTCCTTGAAAAACTGTTTTTT	TRBJ1-4	few	NA	TRBV12-3/TRBV12-4
CASSHSRTGTQPLHF	TGCGCCAGCAGTCATTCTCGGACAGGCACTCAGCCCCTGCATTTT	TRBJ1-5	NA	TRBD1	TRBV4-1
CASSPGQGAKRDTQYF	TGTGCCAGCAGTCCCGGACAGGGGGCGAAAAGGGATACGCAGTATTTT	TRBJ2-3	few	TRBD1	TRBV25-1
CASSYFPRDRSSYEQYF	TGTGCCAGCAGTTATTTCCCCCGGGACAGGAGCTCCTACGAGCAGTACTTC	TRBJ2-7	NA	TRBD1	TRBV6-6
CASSRTIDSDQPQHF	TGTGCCAGCAGTCGGACAATCGATTCGGATCAGCCCCAGCATTTT	TRBJ1-5	few	NA	TRBV7-6
CASREGTGYNEQFF	TGTGCCAGCAGGGAGGGGACCGGGTACAATGAGCAGTTCTTC	TRBJ2-1	NA	NA	TRBV2
CSGKDSLDGGYTF	TGCAGCGGGAAGGACAGCCTGGATGGTGGCTACACCTTC	TRBJ1-2	few	NA	TRBV29-1
CASSLAYMGQGVPDTQYF	TGTGCCAGCAGCTTAGCGTATATGGGACAGGGGGTCCCAGATACGCAGTATTTT	TRBJ2-3	few	TRBD1	TRBV7-9
CASSQETVAYEQYF	TGCGCCAGCAGCCAAGAAACAGTGGCCTACGAGCAGTACTTC	TRBJ2-7	many	NA	TRBV4-3
CASSLSWRGGPTGELFF	TGTGCCAGCAGCTTATCGTGGCGGGGCGGCCCTACCGGGGAGCTGTTTTTT	TRBJ2-2	NA	NA	TRBV11-1
CASSRTTGFDGYTF	TGTGCCAGCAGCCGCACGACAGGGTTCGATGGCTACACCTTC	TRBJ1-2	NA	TRBD1	TRBV3-1
CASGGAGNTDTQYF	TGTGCCAGCGGGGGGGCGGGGAACACAGATACGCAGTATTTT	TRBJ2-3	few	NA	TRBV12-3/TRBV12-4
CASRIYNSPLHF	TGTGCCAGCCGAATCTATAATTCACCCCTCCACTTT	TRBJ1-6	NA	NA	TRBV19
CASSHIGRGPNYEQYF	TGTGCCAGCAGCCACATCGGAAGGGGACCCAACTACGAGCAGTACTTC	TRBJ2-7	many	NA	TRBV3-1
CASSQDQLGGDTQYF	TGCGCCAGCAGCCAAGATCAGCTGGGAGGGGATACGCAGTATTTT	TRBJ2-3	few	TRBD2	TRBV4-1
CASSLHRQANTEAFF	TGCGCCAGCAGCCTCCATCGACAGGCCAACACTGAAGCTTTCTTT	TRBJ1-1	few	NA	TRBV4-1
CASSGQGSKTYSGANVLTF	TGTGCCAGCAGCGGACAGGGGTCAAAAACCTACTCTGGGGCCAACGTCCTGACTTTC	TRBJ2-6	NA	TRBD1	TRBV9
CASSYADTEAFF	TGTGCCAGCAGTTACGCGGACACTGAAGCTTTCTTT	TRBJ1-1	few	NA	TRBV6-2/TRBV6-3
CASSLAGGVYNEQFF	TGTGCCAGCAGCTTGGCAGGGGGCGTTTACAATGAGCAGTTCTTC	TRBJ2-1	few	TRBD1	TRBV5-5
CASMESGWGGNEQFF	TGCGCCAGCATGGAGTCAGGGTGGGGGGGCAATGAGCAGTTCTTC	TRBJ2-1	NA	TRBD2	TRBV4-1
CASSQDGKGTDTQYF	TGCGCCAGCAGCCAAGATGGGAAGGGCACAGATACGCAGTATTTT	TRBJ2-3	NA	NA	TRBV4-3
CSVDGFTEAFF	TGCAGCGTTGACGGGTTCACTGAAGCTTTCTTT	TRBJ1-1	many	NA	TRBV29-1
CSARNPSLAGGQETQYF	TGCAGTGCTAGGAATCCTTCCCTAGCGGGGGGGCAGGAGACCCAGTACTTC	TRBJ2-5	NA	TRBD2	TRBV20-1
CASSQDGVSAEAFF	TGCGCCAGCAGCCAAGATGGCGTGTCGGCGGAAGCTTTCTTT	TRBJ1-1	few	NA	TRBV4-3
CASLNPDGTTEAFF	TGTGCCAGCCTTAATCCGGACGGGACCACTGAAGCTTTCTTT	TRBJ1-1	few	NA	TRBV12-3/TRBV12-4
CASSYPYETQYF	TGTGCCAGCAGTTATCCCTATGAGACCCAGTACTTC	TRBJ2-5	NA	NA	TRBV6-6
CASSRNEQFF	TGTGCCAGCAGTCGTAATGAGCAGTTCTTC	TRBJ2-1	NA	NA	TRBV2
CASSATETGELFF	TGTGCCAGCAGTGCCACAGAGACCGGGGAGCTGTTTTTT	TRBJ2-2	NA	NA	TRBV6-5
CSVEDSREQYF	TGCAGCGTTGAAGACAGTCGCGAGCAGTACTTC	TRBJ2-7	NA	NA	TRBV29-1